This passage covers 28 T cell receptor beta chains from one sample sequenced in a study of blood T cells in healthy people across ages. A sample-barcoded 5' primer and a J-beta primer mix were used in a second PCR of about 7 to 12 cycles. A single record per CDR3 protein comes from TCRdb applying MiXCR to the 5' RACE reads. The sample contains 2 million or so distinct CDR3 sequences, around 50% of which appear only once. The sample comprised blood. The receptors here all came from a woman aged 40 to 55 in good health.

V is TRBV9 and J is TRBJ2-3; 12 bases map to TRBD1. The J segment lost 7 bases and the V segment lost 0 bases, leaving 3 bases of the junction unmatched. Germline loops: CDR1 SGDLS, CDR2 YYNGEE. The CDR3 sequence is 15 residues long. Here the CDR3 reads CASSVGDRGRHTQYF. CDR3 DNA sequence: TGTGCCAGCAGCGTAGGGGACAGGGGGCGACATACGCAGTATTTT. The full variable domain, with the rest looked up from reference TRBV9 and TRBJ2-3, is DSGVTQTPKHLITATGQRVTLRCSPRSGDLSVYWYQQSLDQGLQFLIQYYNGEERAKGNILERFSAQQFPDLHSELNLSSLELGDSALYFCASSVGDRGRHTQYFGPGTRLTVL.

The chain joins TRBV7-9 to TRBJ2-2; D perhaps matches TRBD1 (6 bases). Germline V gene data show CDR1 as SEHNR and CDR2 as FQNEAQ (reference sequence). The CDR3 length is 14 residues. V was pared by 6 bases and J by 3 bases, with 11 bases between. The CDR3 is CASSQGLDTGELFF. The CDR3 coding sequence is TGTGCCAGCAGTCAGGGGCTGGACACCGGGGAGCTGTTTTTT.

CDR3 in DNA: TGTGCCAGCAGCCCCGATGGTAGGGGGCGGGGTGGCTACACCTTC. It yields the protein CASSPDGRGRGGYTF. The chain is built from TRBV7-2 and TRBJ1-2; TRBD1 aligns across 7 bases. The V and J ends lost 5 bases and 7 bases, in that order; junction bases with no gene match: 13. The CDR3 contains 15 residues. Germline V CDR1 and CDR2: SGHTA, FQGNSA.

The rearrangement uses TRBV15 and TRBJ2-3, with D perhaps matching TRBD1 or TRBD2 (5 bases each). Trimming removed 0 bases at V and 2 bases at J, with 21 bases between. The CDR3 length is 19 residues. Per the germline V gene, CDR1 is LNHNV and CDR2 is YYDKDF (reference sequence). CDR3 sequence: CATSRDDRRGREITDTQYF. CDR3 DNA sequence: TGTGCCACCAGCAGAGATGACCGTCGGGGCAGGGAGATCACAGATACGCAGTATTTT.

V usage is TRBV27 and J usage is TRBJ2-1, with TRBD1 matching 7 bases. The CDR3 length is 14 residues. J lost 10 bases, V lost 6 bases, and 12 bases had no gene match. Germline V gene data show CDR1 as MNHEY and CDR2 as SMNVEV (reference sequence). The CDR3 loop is CASSQHNRGWEQFF. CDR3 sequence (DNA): TGTGCCAGCAGCCAACATAACAGGGGTTGGGAGCAGTTCTTC.

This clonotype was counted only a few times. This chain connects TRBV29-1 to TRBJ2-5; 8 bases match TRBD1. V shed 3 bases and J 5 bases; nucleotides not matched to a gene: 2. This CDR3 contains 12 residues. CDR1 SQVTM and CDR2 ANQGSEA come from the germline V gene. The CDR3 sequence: CSVDTGGETQYF. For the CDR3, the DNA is TGCAGCGTTGATACAGGGGGGGAGACCCAGTACTTC. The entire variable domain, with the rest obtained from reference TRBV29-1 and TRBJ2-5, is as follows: SAVISQKPSRDICQRGTSLTIQCQVDSQVTMMFWYRQQPGQSLTLIATANQGSEATYESGFVIDKFPISRPNLTFSTLTVSNMSPEDSSIYLCSVDTGGETQYFGPGTRLLVL.

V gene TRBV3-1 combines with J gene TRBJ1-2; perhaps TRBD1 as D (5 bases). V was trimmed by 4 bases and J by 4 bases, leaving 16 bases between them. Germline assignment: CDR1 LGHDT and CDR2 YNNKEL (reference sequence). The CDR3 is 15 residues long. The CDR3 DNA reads TGTGCCAGCAGCCGAGACAGAAGATCTATCTATGGCTACACCTTC. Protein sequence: CASSRDRRSIYGYTF.

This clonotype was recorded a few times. The CDR3 region has the DNA TGCGCCAGCAGCCAAGATGACAGGCTGGGAACCAAAAACATTCAGTACTTC. Translated: CASSQDDRLGTKNIQYF. The J gene is TRBJ2-4, the V gene TRBV4-1; perhaps TRBD1 as D (6 bases). The CDR3 has 17 amino acids. Trimming shortened V by 0 bases and J by 2 bases, and 14 bases separated the two germline ends. Germline-derived CDR1 and CDR2 are MGHRA and YSYEKL.

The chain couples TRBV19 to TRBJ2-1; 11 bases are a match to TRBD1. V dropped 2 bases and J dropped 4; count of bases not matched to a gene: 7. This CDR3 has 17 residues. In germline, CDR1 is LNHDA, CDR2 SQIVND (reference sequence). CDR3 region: CASSITGGTGGYNEQFF. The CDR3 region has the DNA TGTGCCAGTAGTATAACGGGTGGGACAGGGGGGTACAATGAGCAGTTCTTC.

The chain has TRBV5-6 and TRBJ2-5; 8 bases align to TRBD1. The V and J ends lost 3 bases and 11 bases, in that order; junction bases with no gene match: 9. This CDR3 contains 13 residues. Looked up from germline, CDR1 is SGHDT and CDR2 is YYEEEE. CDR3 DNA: TGTGCCAGCAGCTGGGGGACAGGAAGTCGGCAGTACTTC. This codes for CASSWGTGSRQYF.

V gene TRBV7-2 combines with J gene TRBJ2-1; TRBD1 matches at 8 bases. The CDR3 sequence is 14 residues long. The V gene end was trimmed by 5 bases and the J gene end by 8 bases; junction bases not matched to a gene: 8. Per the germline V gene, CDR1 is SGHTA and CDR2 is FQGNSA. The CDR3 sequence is CASSLRTGFDEQFF. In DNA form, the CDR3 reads TGTGCCAGCAGCCTCCGGACAGGGTTCGATGAGCAGTTCTTC.

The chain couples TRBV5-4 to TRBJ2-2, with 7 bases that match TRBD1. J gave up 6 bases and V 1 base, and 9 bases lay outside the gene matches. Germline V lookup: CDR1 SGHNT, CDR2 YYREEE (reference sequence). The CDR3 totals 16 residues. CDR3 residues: CASSLLNKGGAGELFF. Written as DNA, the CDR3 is TGTGCCAGCAGCTTGCTTAATAAAGGGGGCGCCGGGGAGCTGTTTTTT.

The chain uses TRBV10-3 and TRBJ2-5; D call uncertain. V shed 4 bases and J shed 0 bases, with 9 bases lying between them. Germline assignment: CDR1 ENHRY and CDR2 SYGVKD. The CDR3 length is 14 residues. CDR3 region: CAISVHRYQETQYF. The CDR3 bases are TGTGCCATCAGTGTGCACCGGTACCAAGAGACCCAGTACTTC.

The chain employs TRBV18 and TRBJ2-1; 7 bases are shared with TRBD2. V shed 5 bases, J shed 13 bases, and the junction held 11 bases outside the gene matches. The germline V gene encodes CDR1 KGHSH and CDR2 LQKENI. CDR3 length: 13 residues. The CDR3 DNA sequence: TGTGCCAGCTCATCAAGGGAGGGTGGCGTTCAGTTCTTC. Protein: CASSSREGGVQFF.

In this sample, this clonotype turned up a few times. The CDR3 DNA reads as TGTGCCAGCAGCTTAGATCACTTCGCGGGAGAGCAGTACTTC. It encodes CASSLDHFAGEQYF. This chain links TRBV7-2 with TRBJ2-4, with 7 bases aligning to TRBD2. This CDR3 contains 14 residues. The junction had 10 bases not matched to a gene; V was cut back by 1 base and J by 13 bases. Germline V gene sequence: CDR1 SGHTA, CDR2 FQGNSA. The entire variable domain, with the rest obtained from reference TRBV7-2 and TRBJ2-4, is as follows: GAGVSQSPSNKVTEKGKDVELRCDPISGHTALYWYRQSLGQGLEFLIYFQGNSAPDKSGLPSDRFSAERTGGSVSTLTIQRTQQEDSAVYLCASSLDHFAGEQYFGAGTRLSVL.

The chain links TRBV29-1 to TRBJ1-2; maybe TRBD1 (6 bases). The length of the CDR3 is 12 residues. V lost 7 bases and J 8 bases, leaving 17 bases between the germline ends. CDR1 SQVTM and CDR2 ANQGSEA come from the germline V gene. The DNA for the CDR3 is TGCAGCGCCTACAGGGTTGTAGAAGGCTACACCTTC. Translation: CSAYRVVEGYTF.

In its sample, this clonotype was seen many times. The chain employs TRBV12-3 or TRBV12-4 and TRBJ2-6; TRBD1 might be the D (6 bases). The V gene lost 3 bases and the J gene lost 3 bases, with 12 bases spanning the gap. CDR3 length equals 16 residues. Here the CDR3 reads CASSLWGQGGANVLTF. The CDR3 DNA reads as TGTGCCAGCAGTTTGTGGGGGCAGGGTGGGGCCAACGTCCTGACTTTC.

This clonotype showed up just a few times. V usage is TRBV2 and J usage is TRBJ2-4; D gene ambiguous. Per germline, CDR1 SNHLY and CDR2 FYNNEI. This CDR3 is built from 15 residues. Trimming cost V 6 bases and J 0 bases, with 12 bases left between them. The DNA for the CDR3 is TGTGCCAGCAGCGGCCCCGGAGCAGCCAAAAACATTCAGTACTTC. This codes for CASSGPGAAKNIQYF.

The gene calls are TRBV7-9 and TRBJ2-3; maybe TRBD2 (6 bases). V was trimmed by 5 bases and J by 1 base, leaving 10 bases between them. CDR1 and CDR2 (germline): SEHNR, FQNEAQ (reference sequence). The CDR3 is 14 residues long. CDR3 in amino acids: CASSGGVGTDTQYF. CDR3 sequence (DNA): TGTGCCAGCAGCGGCGGGGTAGGCACAGATACGCAGTATTTT. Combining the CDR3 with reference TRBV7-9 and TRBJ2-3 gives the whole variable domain DTGVSQNPRHKITKRGQNVTFRCDPISEHNRLYWYRQTLGQGPEFLTYFQNEAQLEKSRLLSDRFSAERPKGSFSTLEIQRTEQGDSAMYLCASSGGVGTDTQYFGPGTRLTVL.

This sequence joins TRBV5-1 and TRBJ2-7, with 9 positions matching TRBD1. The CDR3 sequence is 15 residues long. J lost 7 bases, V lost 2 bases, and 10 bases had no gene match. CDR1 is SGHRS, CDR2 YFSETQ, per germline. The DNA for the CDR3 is TGCGCCAGCAGCTTCGCAGGACAGGGGTTAGAGGAGCAGTACTTC. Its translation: CASSFAGQGLEEQYF.

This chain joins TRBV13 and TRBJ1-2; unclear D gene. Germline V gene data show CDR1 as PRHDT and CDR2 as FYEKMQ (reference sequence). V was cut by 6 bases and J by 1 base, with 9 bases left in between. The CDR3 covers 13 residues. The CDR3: CASRKNLNYGYTF. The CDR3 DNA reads TGTGCCAGCAGGAAGAACCTTAACTATGGCTACACCTTC.

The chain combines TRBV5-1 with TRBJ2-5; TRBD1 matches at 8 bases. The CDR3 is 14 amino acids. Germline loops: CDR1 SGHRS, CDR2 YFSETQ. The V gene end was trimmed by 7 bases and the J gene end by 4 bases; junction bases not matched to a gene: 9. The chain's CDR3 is CASAGQGDAETQYF. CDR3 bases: TGCGCCAGCGCCGGACAGGGAGATGCAGAGACCCAGTACTTC.

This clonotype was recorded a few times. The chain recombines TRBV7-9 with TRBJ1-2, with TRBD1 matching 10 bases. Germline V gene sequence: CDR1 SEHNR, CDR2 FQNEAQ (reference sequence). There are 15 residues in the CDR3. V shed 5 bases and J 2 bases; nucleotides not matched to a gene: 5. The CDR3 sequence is CASSRDRGRNYGYTF. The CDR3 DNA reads TGTGCCAGCAGCCGCGACAGGGGGCGCAACTATGGCTACACCTTC.

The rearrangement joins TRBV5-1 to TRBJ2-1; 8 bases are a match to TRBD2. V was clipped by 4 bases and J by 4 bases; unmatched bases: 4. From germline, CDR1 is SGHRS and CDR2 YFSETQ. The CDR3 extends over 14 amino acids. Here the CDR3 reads CASSGRGVYNEQFF. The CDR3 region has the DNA TGCGCCAGCAGCGGGCGGGGGGTATACAATGAGCAGTTCTTC.

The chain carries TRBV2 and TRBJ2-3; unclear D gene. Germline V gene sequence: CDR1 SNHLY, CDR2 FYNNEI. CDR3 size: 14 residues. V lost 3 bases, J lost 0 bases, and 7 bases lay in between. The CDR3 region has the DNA TGTGCCAGCAGTGAGTCCGTCAGCACAGATACGCAGTATTTT. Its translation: CASSESVSTDTQYF. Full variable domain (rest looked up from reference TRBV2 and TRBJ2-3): EPEVTQTPSHQVTQMGQEVILRCVPISNHLYFYWYRQILGQKVEFLVSFYNNEISEKSEIFDDQFSVERPDGSNFTLKIRSTKLEDSAMYFCASSESVSTDTQYFGPGTRLTVL.

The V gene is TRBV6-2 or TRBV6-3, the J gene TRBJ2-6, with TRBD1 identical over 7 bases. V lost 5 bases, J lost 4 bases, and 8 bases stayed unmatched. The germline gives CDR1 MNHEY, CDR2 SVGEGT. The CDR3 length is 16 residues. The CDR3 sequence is CASSPTGAGGANVLTF. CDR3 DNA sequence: TGTGCCAGCAGTCCTACAGGGGCCGGCGGGGCCAACGTCCTGACTTTC.

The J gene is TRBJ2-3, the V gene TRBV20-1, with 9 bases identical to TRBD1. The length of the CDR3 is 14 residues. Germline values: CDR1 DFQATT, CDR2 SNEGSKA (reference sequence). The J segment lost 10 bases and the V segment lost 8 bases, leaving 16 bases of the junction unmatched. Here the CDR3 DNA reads TGCAGTCTGAAACCGGGACAGGGAGTTATGGCGCAGTATTTT. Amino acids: CSLKPGQGVMAQYF.

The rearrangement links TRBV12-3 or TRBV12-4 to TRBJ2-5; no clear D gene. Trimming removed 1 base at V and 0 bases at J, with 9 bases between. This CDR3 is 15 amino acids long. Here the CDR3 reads CASSLGGLYQETQYF. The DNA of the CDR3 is TGTGCCAGCAGTTTAGGGGGATTGTACCAAGAGACCCAGTACTTC.